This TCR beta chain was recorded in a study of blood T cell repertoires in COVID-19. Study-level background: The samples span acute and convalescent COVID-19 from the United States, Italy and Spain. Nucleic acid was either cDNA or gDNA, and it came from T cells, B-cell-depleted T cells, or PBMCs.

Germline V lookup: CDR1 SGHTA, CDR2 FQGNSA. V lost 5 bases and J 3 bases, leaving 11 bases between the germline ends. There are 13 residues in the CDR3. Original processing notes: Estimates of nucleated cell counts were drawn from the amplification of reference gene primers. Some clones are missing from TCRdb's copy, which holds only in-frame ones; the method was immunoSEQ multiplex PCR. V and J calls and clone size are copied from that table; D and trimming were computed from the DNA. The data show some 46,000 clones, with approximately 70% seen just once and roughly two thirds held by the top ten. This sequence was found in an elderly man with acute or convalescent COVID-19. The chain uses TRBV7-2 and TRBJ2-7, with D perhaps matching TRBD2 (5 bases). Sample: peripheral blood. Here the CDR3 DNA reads TGTGCCAGCAGCCTGGCGGGCTTCTACGAGCAGTACTTC. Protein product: CASSLAGFYEQYF.